The present T cell receptor beta chain was sequenced within a study of blood T cell repertoires in COVID-19. Overall study: Sites in the United States, Italy and Spain provided acute and convalescent COVID-19 samples. Sources were T cells, B-cell-depleted T cells, or PBMCs; the material itself was cDNA or gDNA.

As processed by the authors: Reference gene primer amplification yielded estimated nucleated cell counts. Produced via immunoSEQ multiplex PCR; TCRdb's table is partial and in-frame only. V, J and clone size derive from that table, while D and trimming were established from the DNA sequence. The data contain tens of thousands of clones, over 80% of them singletons. CDR1 SGHNT and CDR2 YYREEE come from the germline V gene (reference sequence). This CDR3 is built from 15 residues. V gave up 4 bases and J gave up 6 bases, with 18 bases separating them. This receptor was obtained from an elderly woman with acute or convalescent COVID-19. The rearrangement uses TRBV5-4 and TRBJ2-3; D is perhaps TRBD2 (7 bases). Specimen: peripheral blood. The DNA for the CDR3 is TGTGCCAGCAGCCCGGTGGGGGGGCGGGTTGATACGCAGTATTTT. This codes for CASSPVGGRVDTQYF.